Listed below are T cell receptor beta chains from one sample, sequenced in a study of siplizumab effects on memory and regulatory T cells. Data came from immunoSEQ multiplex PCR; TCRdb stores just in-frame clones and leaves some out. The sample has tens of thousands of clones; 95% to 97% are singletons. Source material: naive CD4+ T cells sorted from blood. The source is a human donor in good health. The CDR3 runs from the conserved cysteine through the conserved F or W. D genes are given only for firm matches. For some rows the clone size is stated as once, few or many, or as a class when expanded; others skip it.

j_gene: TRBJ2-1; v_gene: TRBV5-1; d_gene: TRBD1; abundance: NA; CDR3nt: TGCGCCAGCAGCCTCAGGACAGGGCCGGACAATGAGCAGTTCTTC; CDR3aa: CASSLRTGPDNEQFF
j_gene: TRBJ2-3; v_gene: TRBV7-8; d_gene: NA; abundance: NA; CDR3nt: TGTGCCAGCAGCCTTAAGTGGGAGGTTCCAGATACGCAGTATTTT; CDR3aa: CASSLKWEVPDTQYF
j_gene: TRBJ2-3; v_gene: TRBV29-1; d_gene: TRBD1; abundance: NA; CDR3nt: TGCAGCGCCCTGGGACAGGGGAGCACAGATACGCAGTATTTT; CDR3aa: CSALGQGSTDTQYF
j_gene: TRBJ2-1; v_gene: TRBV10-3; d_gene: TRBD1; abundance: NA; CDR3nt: TGTGCCATCAGTGGGGACAGGAGGGATGAGCAGTTCTTC; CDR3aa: CAISGDRRDEQFF
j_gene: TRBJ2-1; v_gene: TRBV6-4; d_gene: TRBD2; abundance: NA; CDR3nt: TGTGCCAGCAGTGAGGCTAGCGGATTGGGGCGTAATGAGCAGTTCTTC; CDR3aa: CASSEASGLGRNEQFF
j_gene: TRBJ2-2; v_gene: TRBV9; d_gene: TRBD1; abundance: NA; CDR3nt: TGTGCCAGCAGCGTAGAACAGGGGCGGGGGGAGCTGTTTTTT; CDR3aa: CASSVEQGRGELFF
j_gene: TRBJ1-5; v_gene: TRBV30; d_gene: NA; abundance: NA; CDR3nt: TGTGCCTGGAGTGTACAGTTGGAGCCCCAGCATTTT; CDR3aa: CAWSVQLEPQHF
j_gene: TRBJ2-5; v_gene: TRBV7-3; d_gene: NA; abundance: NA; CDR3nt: TGTGCCAGCAGCTTACGACGACAAGAGACCCAGTACTTC; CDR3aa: CASSLRRQETQYF
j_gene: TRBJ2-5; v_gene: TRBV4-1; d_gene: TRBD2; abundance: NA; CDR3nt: TGCGCCAGCAGCCAAGATGTAGCGGGAGGGTTCGGGGCCCAGTACTTC; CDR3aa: CASSQDVAGGFGAQYF
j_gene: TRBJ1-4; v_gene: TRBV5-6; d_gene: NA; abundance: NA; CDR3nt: TGTGCCAGCAGTCCTACAAGGGGAAATAATGAAAAACTGTTTTTT; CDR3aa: CASSPTRGNNEKLFF
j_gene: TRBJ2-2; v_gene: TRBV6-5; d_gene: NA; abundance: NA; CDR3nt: TGTGCCAGCAGCCCAACCACCGGGGAGCTGTTTTTT; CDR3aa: CASSPTTGELFF
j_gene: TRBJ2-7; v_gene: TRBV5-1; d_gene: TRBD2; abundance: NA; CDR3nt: TGCGCCAGCAGCTTGACTAGCGGAACTTACGAGCAGTACTTC; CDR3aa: CASSLTSGTYEQYF
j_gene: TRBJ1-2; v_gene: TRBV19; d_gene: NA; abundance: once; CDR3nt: TGTGCCAGTAGTATAGGTCGGGTTTCACCACCCAACTATGGCTACACCTTC; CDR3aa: CASSIGRVSPPNYGYTF
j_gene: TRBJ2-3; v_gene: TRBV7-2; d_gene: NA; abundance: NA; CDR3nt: TGTGCCAGCAGCTTGGACCACACAGATACGCAGTATTTT; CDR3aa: CASSLDHTDTQYF
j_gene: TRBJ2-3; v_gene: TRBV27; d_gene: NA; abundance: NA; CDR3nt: TGTGCCAGCAGTTTAGCGGTCACAGATACGCAGTATTTT; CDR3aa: CASSLAVTDTQYF
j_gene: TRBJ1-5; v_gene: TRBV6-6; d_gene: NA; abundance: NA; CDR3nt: TGTGCCAGCAGTTTCCCGGGGGGAGGGAAGCCCCAGCATTTT; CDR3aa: CASSFPGGGKPQHF
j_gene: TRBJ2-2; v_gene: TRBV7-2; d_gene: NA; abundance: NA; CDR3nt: TGTGCCAGCAGTTCGACCGGGGAGCTGTTTTTT; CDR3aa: CASSSTGELFF
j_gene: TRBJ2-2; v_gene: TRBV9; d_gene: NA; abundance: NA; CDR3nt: TGTGCCAGCAGCGTAGAACTACCCGGAGGGGAGCTGTTTTTT; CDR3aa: CASSVELPGGELFF
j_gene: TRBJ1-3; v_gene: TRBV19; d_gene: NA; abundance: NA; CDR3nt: TGTGCCAGTACCCGACAGAACTCTGGAAACACCATATATTTT; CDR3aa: CASTRQNSGNTIYF
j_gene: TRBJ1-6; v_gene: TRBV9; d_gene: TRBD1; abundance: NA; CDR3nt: TGTGCCAGCAGCGCGGACGACAGGGCTCCACCCCTCCACTTT; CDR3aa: CASSADDRAPPLHF
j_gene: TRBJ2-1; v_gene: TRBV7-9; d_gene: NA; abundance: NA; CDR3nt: TGTGCCAGCAGCTTAGGCGCGGCCAACAATGAGCAGTTCTTC; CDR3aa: CASSLGAANNEQFF
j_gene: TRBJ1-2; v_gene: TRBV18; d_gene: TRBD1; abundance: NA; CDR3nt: TGTGCCAGCTCACCAGGACAGGGGGTTGGTGGCTACACCTTC; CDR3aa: CASSPGQGVGGYTF